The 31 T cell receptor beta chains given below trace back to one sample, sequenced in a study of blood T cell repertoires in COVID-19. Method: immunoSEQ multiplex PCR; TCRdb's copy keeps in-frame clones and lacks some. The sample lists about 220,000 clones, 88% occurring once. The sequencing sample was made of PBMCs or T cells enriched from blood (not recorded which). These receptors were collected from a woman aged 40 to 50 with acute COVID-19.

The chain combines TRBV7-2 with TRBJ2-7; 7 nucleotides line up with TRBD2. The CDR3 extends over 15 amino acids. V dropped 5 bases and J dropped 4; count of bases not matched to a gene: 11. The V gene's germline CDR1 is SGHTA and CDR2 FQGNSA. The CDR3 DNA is TGTGCCAGCAGCCCCGTGGGTGCGGGGGAGTACGAGCAGTACTTC. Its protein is CASSPVGAGEYEQYF.

This chain's CDR3 is CASSPRSNYGYTF. For the CDR3, the DNA is TGTGCCAGCTCACCGAGGTCCAACTATGGCTACACCTTC. The V call is TRBV18, the J call TRBJ1-2, with D unresolved. Germline V gene lookup returns CDR1 KGHSH and CDR2 LQKENI. The length of the CDR3 is 13 residues. Trimming took off 3 bases at V and 2 bases at J, with 7 bases between the two ends.

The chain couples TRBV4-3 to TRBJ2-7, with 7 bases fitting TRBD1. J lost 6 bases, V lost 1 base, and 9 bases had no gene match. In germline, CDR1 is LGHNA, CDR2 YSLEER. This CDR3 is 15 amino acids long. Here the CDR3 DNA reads TGCGCCAGCAGCCAAGGGCGACAGGGATGGGCCGAGCAGTACTTC. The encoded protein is CASSQGRQGWAEQYF.

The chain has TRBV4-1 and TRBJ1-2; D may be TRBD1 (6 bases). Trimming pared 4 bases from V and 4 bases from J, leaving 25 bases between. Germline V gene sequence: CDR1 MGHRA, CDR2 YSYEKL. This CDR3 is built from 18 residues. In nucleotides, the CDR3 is TGCGCCAGCAGCCTTCGGCGGACAGTCTCTACCAACCTCTATGGCTACACCTTC. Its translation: CASSLRRTVSTNLYGYTF.

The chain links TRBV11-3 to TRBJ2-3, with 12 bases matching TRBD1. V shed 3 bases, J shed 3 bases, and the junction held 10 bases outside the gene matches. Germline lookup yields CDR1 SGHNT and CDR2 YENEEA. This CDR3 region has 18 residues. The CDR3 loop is CASSFSPGGQGATDTQYF. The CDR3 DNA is TGTGCCAGCAGCTTTTCCCCGGGGGGACAGGGGGCAACAGATACGCAGTATTTT.

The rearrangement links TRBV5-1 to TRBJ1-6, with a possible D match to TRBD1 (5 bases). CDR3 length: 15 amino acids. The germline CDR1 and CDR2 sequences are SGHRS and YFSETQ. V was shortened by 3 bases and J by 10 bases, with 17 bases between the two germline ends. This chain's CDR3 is CASSSQGLGGSPLHF. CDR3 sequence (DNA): TGCGCCAGCAGCTCCCAGGGCCTAGGAGGGTCACCCCTCCACTTT. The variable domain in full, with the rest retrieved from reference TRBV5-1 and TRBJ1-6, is KAGVTQTPRYLIKTRGQQVTLSCSPISGHRSVSWYQQTPGQGLQFLFEYFSETQRNKGNFPGRFSGRQFSNSRSEMNVSTLELGDSALYLCASSSQGLGGSPLHFGNGTRLTVT.

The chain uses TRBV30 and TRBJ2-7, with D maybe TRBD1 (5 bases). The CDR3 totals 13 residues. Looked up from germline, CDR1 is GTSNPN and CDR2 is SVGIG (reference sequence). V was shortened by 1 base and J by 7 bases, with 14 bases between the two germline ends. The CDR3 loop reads CAWSAKTKGEQYF. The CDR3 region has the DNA TGTGCCTGGAGTGCAAAAACTAAGGGGGAGCAGTACTTC.

The CDR3 loop reads CASSSLQGSGNTIYF. CDR3 DNA: TGTGCCAGCAGCTCCCTACAGGGCTCTGGAAACACCATATATTTT. V gene TRBV11-2 combines with J gene TRBJ1-3; tentative D call: TRBD1 (6 bases). CDR3 length: 15 amino acids. The V gene lost 4 bases and the J gene lost 0 bases, with 10 bases spanning the gap. Germline-derived CDR1 and CDR2 are SGHAT and FQNNGV.

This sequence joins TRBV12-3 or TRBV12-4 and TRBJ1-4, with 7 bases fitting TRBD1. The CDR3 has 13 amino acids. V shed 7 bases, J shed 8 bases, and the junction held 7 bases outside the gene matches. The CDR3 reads CASTSGGWEKLFF. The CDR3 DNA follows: TGTGCCAGCACCTCAGGGGGTTGGGAAAAACTGTTTTTT.

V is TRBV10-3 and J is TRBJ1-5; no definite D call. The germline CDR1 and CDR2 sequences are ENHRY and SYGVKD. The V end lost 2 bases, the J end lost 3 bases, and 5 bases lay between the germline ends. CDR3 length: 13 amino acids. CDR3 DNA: TGTGCCATCAGTGAGACAGCCAATCAGCCCCAGCATTTT. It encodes CAISETANQPQHF.

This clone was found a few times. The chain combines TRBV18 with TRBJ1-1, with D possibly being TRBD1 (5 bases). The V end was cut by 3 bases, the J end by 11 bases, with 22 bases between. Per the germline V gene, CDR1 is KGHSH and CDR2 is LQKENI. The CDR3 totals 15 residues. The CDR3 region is CASSPRKGRGSHAFF. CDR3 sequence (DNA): TGTGCCAGCTCACCTAGGAAGGGGCGGGGGAGTCATGCTTTCTTT.

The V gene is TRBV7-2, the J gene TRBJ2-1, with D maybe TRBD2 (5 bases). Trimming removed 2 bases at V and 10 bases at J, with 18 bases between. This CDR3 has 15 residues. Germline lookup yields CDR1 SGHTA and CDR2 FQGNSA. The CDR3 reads CASSLIPSRPQEQFF. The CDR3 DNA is TGTGCCAGCAGCTTAATTCCTAGCCGTCCACAGGAGCAGTTCTTC. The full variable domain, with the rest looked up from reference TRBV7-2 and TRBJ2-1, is GAGVSQSPSNKVTEKGKDVELRCDPISGHTALYWYRQSLGQGLEFLIYFQGNSAPDKSGLPSDRFSAERTGGSVSTLTIQRTQQEDSAVYLCASSLIPSRPQEQFFGPGTRLTVL.

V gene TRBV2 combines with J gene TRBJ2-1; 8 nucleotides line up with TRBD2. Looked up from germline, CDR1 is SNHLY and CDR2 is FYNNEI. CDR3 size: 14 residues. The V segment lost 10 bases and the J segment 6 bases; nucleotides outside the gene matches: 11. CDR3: CATLRRGVSNEQFF. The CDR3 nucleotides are TGTGCCACTCTTAGGCGGGGGGTAAGCAATGAGCAGTTCTTC.

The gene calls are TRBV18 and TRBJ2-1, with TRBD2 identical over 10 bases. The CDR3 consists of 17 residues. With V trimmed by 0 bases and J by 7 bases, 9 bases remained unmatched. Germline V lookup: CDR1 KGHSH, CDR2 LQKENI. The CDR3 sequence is CASSPPSSGGPINEQFF. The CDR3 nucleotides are TGTGCCAGCTCACCACCGTCTAGCGGGGGCCCCATTAATGAGCAGTTCTTC.

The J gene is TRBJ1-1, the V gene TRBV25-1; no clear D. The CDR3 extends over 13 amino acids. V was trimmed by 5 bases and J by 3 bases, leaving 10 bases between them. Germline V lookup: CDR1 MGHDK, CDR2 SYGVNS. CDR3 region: CASSRSRDTEAFF. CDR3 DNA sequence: TGTGCCAGCAGTAGGTCACGGGACACTGAAGCTTTCTTT.

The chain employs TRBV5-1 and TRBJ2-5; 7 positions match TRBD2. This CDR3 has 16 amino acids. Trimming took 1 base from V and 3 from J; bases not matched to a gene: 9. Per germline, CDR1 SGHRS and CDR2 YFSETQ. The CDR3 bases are TGCGCCAGCAGCTTGACTCCGACTAGCTCGGAAGAGACCCAGTACTTC. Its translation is CASSLTPTSSEETQYF. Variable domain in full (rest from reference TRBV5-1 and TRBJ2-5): KAGVTQTPRYLIKTRGQQVTLSCSPISGHRSVSWYQQTPGQGLQFLFEYFSETQRNKGNFPGRFSGRQFSNSRSEMNVSTLELGDSALYLCASSLTPTSSEETQYFGPGTRLLVL.

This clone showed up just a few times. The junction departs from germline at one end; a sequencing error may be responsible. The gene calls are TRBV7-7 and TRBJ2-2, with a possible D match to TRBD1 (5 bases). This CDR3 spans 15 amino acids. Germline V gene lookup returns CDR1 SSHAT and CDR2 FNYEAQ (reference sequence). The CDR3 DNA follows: TGTGCTAGCAGCCCTAGGGGCGCGAACACCGGGGAGCTGTTTTTT. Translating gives CASSPRGANTGELFF.

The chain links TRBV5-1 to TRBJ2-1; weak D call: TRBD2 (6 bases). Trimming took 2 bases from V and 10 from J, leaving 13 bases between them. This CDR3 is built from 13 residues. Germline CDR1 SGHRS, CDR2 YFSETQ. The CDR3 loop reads CASSLNPAGEQFF. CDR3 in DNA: TGCGCCAGCAGCTTAAACCCCGCGGGAGAGCAGTTCTTC.

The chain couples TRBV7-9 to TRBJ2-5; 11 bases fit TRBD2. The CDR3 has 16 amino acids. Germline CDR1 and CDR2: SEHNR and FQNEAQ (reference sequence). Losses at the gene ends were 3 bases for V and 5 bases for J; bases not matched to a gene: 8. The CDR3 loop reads CASSLGGLAGHETQYF. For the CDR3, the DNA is TGTGCCAGCAGCTTGGGCGGACTAGCGGGTCACGAGACCCAGTACTTC.

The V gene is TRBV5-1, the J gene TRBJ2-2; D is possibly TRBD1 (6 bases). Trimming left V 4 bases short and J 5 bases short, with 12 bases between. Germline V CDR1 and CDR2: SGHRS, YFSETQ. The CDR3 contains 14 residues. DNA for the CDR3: TGCGCCAGCAGCACAGGGCCCCCGACCGGGGAGCTGTTTTTT. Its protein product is CASSTGPPTGELFF. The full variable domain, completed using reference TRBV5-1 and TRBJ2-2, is KAGVTQTPRYLIKTRGQQVTLSCSPISGHRSVSWYQQTPGQGLQFLFEYFSETQRNKGNFPGRFSGRQFSNSRSEMNVSTLELGDSALYLCASSTGPPTGELFFGEGSRLTVL.

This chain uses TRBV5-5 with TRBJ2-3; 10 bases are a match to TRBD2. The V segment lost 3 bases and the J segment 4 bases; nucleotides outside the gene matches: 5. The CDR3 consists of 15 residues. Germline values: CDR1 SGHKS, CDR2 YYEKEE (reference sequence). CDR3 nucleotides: TGTGCCAGCAGCTGGGATAGCGGGGGGCCAGATACGCAGTATTTT. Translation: CASSWDSGGPDTQYF.

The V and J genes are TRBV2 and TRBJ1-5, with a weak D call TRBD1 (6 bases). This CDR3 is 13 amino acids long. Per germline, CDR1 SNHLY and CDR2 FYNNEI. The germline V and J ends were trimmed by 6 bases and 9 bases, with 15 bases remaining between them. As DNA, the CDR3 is TGTGCCAGCAGAACAGGGAGTTTACGGCCCCAGCATTTT. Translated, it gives CASRTGSLRPQHF.

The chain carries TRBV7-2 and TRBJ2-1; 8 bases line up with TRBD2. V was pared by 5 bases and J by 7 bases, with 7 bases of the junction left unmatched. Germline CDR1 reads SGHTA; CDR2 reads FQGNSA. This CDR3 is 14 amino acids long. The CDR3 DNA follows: TGTGCCAGCAGCACCGGGACTAGTAGGAATGAGCAGTTCTTC. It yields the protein CASSTGTSRNEQFF. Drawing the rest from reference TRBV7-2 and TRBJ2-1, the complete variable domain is GAGVSQSPSNKVTEKGKDVELRCDPISGHTALYWYRQSLGQGLEFLIYFQGNSAPDKSGLPSDRFSAERTGGSVSTLTIQRTQQEDSAVYLCASSTGTSRNEQFFGPGTRLTVL.

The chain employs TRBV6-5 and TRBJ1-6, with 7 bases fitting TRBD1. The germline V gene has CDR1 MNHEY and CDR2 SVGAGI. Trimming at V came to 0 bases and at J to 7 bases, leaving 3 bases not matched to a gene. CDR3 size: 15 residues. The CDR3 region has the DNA TGTGCCAGCAGTTACTCCCGGGACAGAAATTCACCCCTCCACTTT. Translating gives CASSYSRDRNSPLHF.

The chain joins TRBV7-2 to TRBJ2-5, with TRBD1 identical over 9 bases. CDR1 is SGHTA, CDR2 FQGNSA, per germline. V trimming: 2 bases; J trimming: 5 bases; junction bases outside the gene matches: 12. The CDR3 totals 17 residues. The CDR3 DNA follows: TGTGCCAGCAGCTTAAGGCCGGGACAGGGTACCGGGGAGACCCAGTACTTC. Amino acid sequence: CASSLRPGQGTGETQYF.

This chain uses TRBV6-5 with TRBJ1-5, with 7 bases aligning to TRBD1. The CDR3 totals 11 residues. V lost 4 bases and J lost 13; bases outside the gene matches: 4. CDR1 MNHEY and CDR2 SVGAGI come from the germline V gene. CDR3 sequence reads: CASSWTGAQHF. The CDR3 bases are TGTGCCAGCAGTTGGACAGGAGCGCAGCATTTT.

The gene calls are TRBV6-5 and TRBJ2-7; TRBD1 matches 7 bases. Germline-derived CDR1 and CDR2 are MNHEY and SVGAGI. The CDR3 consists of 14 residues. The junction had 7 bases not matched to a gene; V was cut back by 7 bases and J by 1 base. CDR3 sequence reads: CASIPRQGSYEQYF. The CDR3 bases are TGTGCCAGCATTCCAAGACAGGGTTCCTACGAGCAGTACTTC.

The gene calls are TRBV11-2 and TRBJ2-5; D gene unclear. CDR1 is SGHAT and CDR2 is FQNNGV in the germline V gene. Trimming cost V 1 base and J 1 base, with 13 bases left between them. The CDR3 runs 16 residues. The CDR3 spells CASSLGEFFTQETQYF. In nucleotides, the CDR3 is TGTGCCAGCAGCTTAGGCGAGTTCTTCACCCAAGAGACCCAGTACTTC.

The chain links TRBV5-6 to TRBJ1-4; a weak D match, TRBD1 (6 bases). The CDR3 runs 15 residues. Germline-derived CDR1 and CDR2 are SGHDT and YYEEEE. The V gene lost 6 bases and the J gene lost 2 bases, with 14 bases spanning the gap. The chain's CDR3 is CASNLQGLTNEKLFF. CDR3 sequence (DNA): TGTGCCAGCAACCTACAGGGTCTCACTAATGAAAAACTGTTTTTT. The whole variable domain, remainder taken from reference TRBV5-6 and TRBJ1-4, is DAGVTQSPTHLIKTRGQQVTLRCSPKSGHDTVSWYQQALGQGPQFIFQYYEEEERQRGNFPDRFSGHQFPNYSSELNVNALLLGDSALYLCASNLQGLTNEKLFFGSGTQLSVL.

The CDR3 reads CASSSGTYGYTF. The CDR3 nucleotides are TGTGCCAGCAGCAGCGGGACTTATGGCTACACCTTC. V and J are TRBV5-4 and TRBJ1-2; the D gene is possibly TRBD1 (5 bases). Trimming shortened V by 4 bases and J by 5 bases, and 9 bases separated the two germline ends. This CDR3 is 12 amino acids long. Germline assignment: CDR1 SGHNT and CDR2 YYREEE (reference sequence).

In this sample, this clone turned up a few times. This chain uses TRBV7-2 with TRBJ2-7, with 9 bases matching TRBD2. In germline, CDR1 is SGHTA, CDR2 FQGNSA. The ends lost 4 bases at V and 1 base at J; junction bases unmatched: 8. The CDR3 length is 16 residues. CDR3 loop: CASSSPGRGGSYEQYF. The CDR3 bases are TGTGCCAGCAGCTCCCCCGGGCGGGGGGGTTCCTACGAGCAGTACTTC. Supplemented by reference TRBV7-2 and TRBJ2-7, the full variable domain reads GAGVSQSPSNKVTEKGKDVELRCDPISGHTALYWYRQSLGQGLEFLIYFQGNSAPDKSGLPSDRFSAERTGGSVSTLTIQRTQQEDSAVYLCASSSPGRGGSYEQYFGPGTRLTVT.